One sample yielded the 30 T cell receptor beta chains listed below, sequenced in a study of blood T cell repertoires in COVID-19 (TCRdb year 2020). Libraries were prepared through the immunoSEQ multiplex PCR assay. Sourced from immuneACCESS, this table was stored by TCRdb with only in-frame sequences that have V and J called. A share of the clones is absent; for the studies checked, an unresolved V gene accounts for under half, and the remainder has no known explanation. The sample includes fewer than 250,000 clones, with over 75% observed a single time. 7.2% of the sample is taken by the ten largest. The sample consisted of PBMCs or T cells enriched from blood (not recorded which). The receptor set was obtained from a young man in a cohort exposed to, infected with or recovered from COVID-19 (not recorded which).

The chain is built from TRBV28 and TRBJ1-2; 9 positions match TRBD1. V trimming: 3 bases; J trimming: 0 bases; junction bases outside the gene matches: 11. Germline assignment: CDR1 MDHEN and CDR2 SYDVKM. CDR3 length: 18 amino acids. The DNA for the CDR3 is TGTGCCAGCAGTTTTCCCCTGGGACAGGGATCGTCTAACTATGGCTACACCTTC. It specifies CASSFPLGQGSSNYGYTF.

This rearrangement joins TRBV2 to TRBJ2-1, with 8 bases identical to TRBD2. V lost 9 bases, J lost 5 bases, and 9 bases stayed unmatched. Per germline, CDR1 SNHLY and CDR2 FYNNEI. The CDR3 runs to 14 residues. The CDR3 DNA sequence: TGTGCCAGTGGGGAGACTAGCGACCACAATGAGCAGTTCTTC. Translated, it gives CASGETSDHNEQFF.

This clone came up a few times. The chain links TRBV4-2 to TRBJ2-2, with 15 bases aligning to TRBD2. The length of the CDR3 is 18 residues. Germline V gene lookup returns CDR1 LGHNA and CDR2 YNFKEQ. V was pared by 7 bases and J by 4 bases, with 10 bases of the junction left unmatched. The CDR3 DNA reads TGTGCCAGCACTATTTCGGGACTAGCGGGAGGAAGCACCGGGGAGCTGTTTTTT. Its translation is CASTISGLAGGSTGELFF.

The chain couples TRBV19 to TRBJ2-1, with TRBD2 identical over 10 bases. The CDR3 runs to 18 residues. V was clipped by 5 bases and J by 1 base; unmatched bases: 11. Germline CDR1 reads LNHDA; CDR2 reads SQIVND (reference sequence). For the CDR3, the DNA is TGTGCCAGTAGTTTCACGCTTTTTAGCGGGAGGTCCTACAATGAGCAGTTCTTC. Its translation is CASSFTLFSGRSYNEQFF.

This sequence joins TRBV28 and TRBJ2-5; TRBD1 might be the D (6 bases). The CDR3 consists of 14 residues. V gave up 3 bases and J gave up 4 bases, with 12 bases separating them. CDR1 and CDR2 (germline): MDHEN, SYDVKM. The CDR3 loop reads CASSLQGFRETQYF. The CDR3 DNA follows: TGTGCCAGCAGTTTGCAGGGGTTTAGAGAGACCCAGTACTTC.

The CDR3 DNA reads TGTGCCAGCTCCAGCGGGGGGAACACCGGGGAGCTGTTTTTT. This gives the protein CASSSGGNTGELFF. This chain connects TRBV6-5 to TRBJ2-2; 8 nucleotides agree with TRBD2. Trimming removed 8 bases from V and 1 base from J; junction bases left unmatched: 3. CDR3 length: 14 amino acids. Germline CDR1 reads MNHEY; CDR2 reads SVGAGI.

A single count supports this clone. The chain carries TRBV21-1 and TRBJ1-1. TRBV21-1 is classified as a pseudogene. The CDR3 has 10 amino acids. CDR3 loop: CAIRSEIAFF. The CDR3 bases are TGTGCCATCCGGTCGGAGATAGCTTTCTTT.

This rearrangement joins TRBV13 to TRBJ2-7; 13 bases line up with TRBD2. The CDR3 runs to 19 residues. In germline, CDR1 is PRHDT, CDR2 FYEKMQ (reference sequence). The junction had 14 bases not matched to a gene; V was cut back by 4 bases and J by 2 bases. CDR3 protein: CASSSREHPGLAGAYEQYF. CDR3 DNA: TGTGCCAGCAGCTCCCGCGAACACCCCGGACTAGCGGGAGCCTACGAGCAGTACTTC.

The chain recombines TRBV3-1 (or the pseudogene TRBV3-2) with TRBJ2-1; maybe TRBD2 (6 bases). V gave up 4 bases and J gave up 0 bases, with 10 bases separating them. The CDR3 has 15 amino acids. CDR1 is LGHDT and CDR2 is YNNKEL in the germline V gene (reference sequence). The CDR3 region has the DNA TGTGCCAGCAGCCCCCCCGGGAGCTCCTACAATGAGCAGTTCTTC. Translated: CASSPPGSSYNEQFF.

In its sample, this clone was seen once. V is TRBV6-5 and J is TRBJ1-2; 8 bases are shared with TRBD1. J was trimmed by 0 bases and V by 0 bases; bases with no gene match: 3. CDR1 is MNHEY, CDR2 SVGAGI, per germline. This CDR3 comprises 16 residues. For the CDR3, the DNA is TGTGCCAGCAGTTACTCACAACAGGGGGCTAACTATGGCTACACCTTC. Translating gives CASSYSQQGANYGYTF.

The chain links TRBV16 to TRBJ2-1, with a tentative D call TRBD2 (6 bases). The CDR3 loop spans 15 amino acids. V gave up 5 bases and J gave up 2 bases, with 13 bases separating them. CDR1 and CDR2 (germline): KGHSY, FQNENV. This CDR3 is CASSGGGITYNEQFF. The CDR3 DNA reads as TGTGCCAGCAGCGGAGGAGGGATAACCTACAATGAGCAGTTCTTC. Looking up the rest from reference TRBV16 and TRBJ2-1 gives the full variable domain: GEEVAQTPKHLVRGEGQKAKLYCAPIKGHSYVFWYQQVLKNEFKFLISFQNENVFDETGMPKERFSAKCLPNSPCSLEIQATKLEDSAVYFCASSGGGITYNEQFFGPGTRLTVL.

Only a few counts were recorded for this clone. The V and J genes are TRBV16 and TRBJ1-1; weak D call: TRBD1 (5 bases). The CDR3 is made up of 14 amino acids. V shed 2 bases and J shed 1 base, with 8 bases lying between them. CDR1 is KGHSY and CDR2 is FQNENV in the germline V gene. The CDR3: CASSQQGTNTEAFF. The CDR3 nucleotides read TGTGCCAGCAGCCAACAGGGTACGAACACTGAAGCTTTCTTT.

Details on this clone: Other DNA sequences in the sample encode the same CDR3. The rearrangement joins TRBV7-6 to TRBJ2-7; the match to TRBD2 covers 10 bases. The CDR3 covers 15 residues. The germline V gene encodes CDR1 SGHVS and CDR2 FNYEAQ. V lost 1 base and J lost 4; bases outside the gene matches: 4. In DNA, the CDR3 is TGTGCCAGCAGCTTAGGGGCTAGCGGGAGTTACGAGCAGTACTTC. This sequence encodes CASSLGASGSYEQYF.

V is TRBV24-1 and J is TRBJ2-7; D may be TRBD2 (5 bases). Germline CDR1 is KGHDR and CDR2 is SFDVKD. V was pared by 5 bases and J by 0 bases, with 7 bases between. The CDR3 sequence is 13 residues long. Here the CDR3 reads CATSAGSSYEQYF. CDR3 nucleotide sequence: TGTGCCACCAGTGCGGGGTCCTCCTACGAGCAGTACTTC.

This rearrangement joins TRBV6-5 to TRBJ2-1; 8 positions agree with TRBD2. With V trimmed by 2 bases and J by 7 bases, 10 bases remained unmatched. Per the germline V gene, CDR1 is MNHEY and CDR2 is SVGAGI. The CDR3 is 16 amino acids. The CDR3 DNA is TGTGCCAGCAGTTACACTCCGGGAGGGCCCCAAAATGAGCAGTTCTTC. Translated, it gives CASSYTPGGPQNEQFF.

This chain joins TRBV27 and TRBJ2-2; 8 positions agree with TRBD1. Trimming cost V 5 bases and J 7 bases; bases outside gene matches: 18. This CDR3 has 18 amino acids. CDR1 is MNHEY, CDR2 SMNVEV, per germline (reference sequence). In nucleotides, the CDR3 is TGTGCCAGCAGTCCATATCGGACAGGGAGGATGCTCGACGGGGAGCTGTTTTTT. This translates into CASSPYRTGRMLDGELFF.

The chain recombines TRBV5-4 with TRBJ1-6; 7 nucleotides align to TRBD1. CDR1 is SGHNT, CDR2 YYREEE, per germline (reference sequence). After removal of 5 bases from V and 5 bases from J, the junction contained 7 bases not matched to a gene. The CDR3 is made up of 15 amino acids. CDR3 bases: TGTGCCAGCAGGGGATCCGGGACAGATAATTCACCCCTCCACTTT. The encoded protein is CASRGSGTDNSPLHF.

The chain has TRBV9 and TRBJ2-3; weak D call: TRBD2 (6 bases). Trimming took 4 bases from V and 9 from J, leaving 18 bases between them. Germline CDR1 and CDR2: SGDLS and YYNGEE. The CDR3 consists of 14 residues. The CDR3 spells CASSTRTNMGTQYF. DNA for the CDR3: TGTGCCAGCAGCACCCGGACTAACATGGGCACGCAGTATTTT.

The rearrangement links TRBV29-1 to TRBJ2-7; TRBD2 agrees at 8 bases. The CDR3 covers 13 residues. Germline CDR1 is SQVTM and CDR2 is ANQGSEA. The CDR3 sequence: CGAGAGSSYEQYF. The CDR3 bases are TGCGGAGCGGGAGCGGGGAGCTCCTACGAGCAGTACTTC.

The gene calls are TRBV6-2 or TRBV6-3 and TRBJ2-5, with TRBD1 matching over 8 bases. Losses at the gene ends were 6 bases for V and 9 bases for J; bases not matched to a gene: 12. Germline lookup yields CDR1 MNHEY and CDR2 SVGEGT. This CDR3 has 14 amino acids. CDR3 sequence reads: CASSDRGDGMAQYF. As DNA, the CDR3 is TGTGCCAGCAGCGACAGGGGCGACGGTATGGCCCAGTACTTC.

V gene TRBV5-5 combines with J gene TRBJ2-5; TRBD1 agrees at 8 bases. This CDR3 contains 13 residues. Germline V gene data show CDR1 as SGHKS and CDR2 as YYEKEE (reference sequence). V was clipped by 7 bases and J by 5 bases; unmatched bases: 7. The CDR3 DNA reads as TGTGCCAGCTCCCAGGGGGCTGGTGAGACCCAGTACTTC. Translation: CASSQGAGETQYF.

This chain connects TRBV6-1 to TRBJ1-4; D possibly corresponds to TRBD1 (5 bases). Germline CDR1 MNHNS, CDR2 SASEGT. Trimming removed 3 bases at V and 12 bases at J, with 20 bases between. The CDR3 has 15 amino acids. This chain's CDR3 is CASSEQLTASQELFF. In DNA, the CDR3 is TGTGCCAGCAGTGAGCAATTGACAGCTTCCCAGGAACTGTTTTTT.

The chain has TRBV27 and TRBJ1-6, with a tentative D call TRBD1 (5 bases). The CDR3 spans 14 residues. In germline, CDR1 is MNHEY, CDR2 SMNVEV (reference sequence). The germline V and J ends were trimmed by 6 bases and 9 bases, with 15 bases remaining between them. The chain's CDR3 is CASRSGGVSSPLHF. CDR3 nucleotide sequence: TGTGCCAGCAGATCCGGGGGGGTGAGTTCACCCCTCCACTTT.

The rearrangement uses TRBV4-1 and TRBJ2-1, with TRBD2 identical over 9 bases. The CDR3 is made up of 14 amino acids. V lost 0 bases and J lost 14; bases outside the gene matches: 8. CDR1 and CDR2 (germline): MGHRA, YSYEKL. CDR3 sequence reads: CASSQDRRAGGEFF. CDR3 nucleotide sequence: TGCGCCAGCAGCCAAGACCGCCGAGCGGGAGGTGAGTTCTTC.

This chain connects TRBV9 to TRBJ2-7, with 7 bases aligning to TRBD2. The CDR3 contains 14 residues. The germline V gene has CDR1 SGDLS and CDR2 YYNGEE. Germline trimming cut 4 bases from V and 6 bases from J; bases unmatched to any gene: 10. CDR3 sequence reads: CASSSDPAGSEQYF. CDR3 bases: TGTGCCAGCAGCTCCGACCCAGCGGGGAGCGAGCAGTACTTC.

This rearrangement joins TRBV6-1 to TRBJ2-2, with 8 nucleotides matching TRBD2. The CDR3 runs to 17 residues. Trimming at V came to 0 bases and at J to 0 bases, leaving 3 bases not matched to a gene. Germline V gene data show CDR1 as MNHNS and CDR2 as SASEGT. The CDR3 reads CASSEAALAANTGELFF. The CDR3 DNA is TGTGCCAGCAGTGAAGCAGCACTAGCGGCGAACACCGGGGAGCTGTTTTTT.

This sequence joins TRBV4-2 and TRBJ2-1; TRBD2 matches at 11 bases. Germline CDR1 reads LGHNA; CDR2 reads YNFKEQ. CDR3 length equals 15 residues. V lost 3 bases and J lost 9; bases outside the gene matches: 7. Here the CDR3 DNA reads TGTGCCAGCAGCCAGCACACTAGCGGGAGTCTTGAGCAGTTCTTC. This codes for CASSQHTSGSLEQFF.

V usage is TRBV28 and J usage is TRBJ2-4, with D possibly being TRBD1 (5 bases). The germline V gene has CDR1 MDHEN and CDR2 SYDVKM. The CDR3 totals 15 residues. V lost 6 bases, J lost 0 bases, and 12 bases lay in between. The CDR3 is CASRGEPLAKNIQYF. In DNA form, the CDR3 reads TGTGCCAGCAGAGGGGAACCCTTAGCCAAAAACATTCAGTACTTC.

V and J are TRBV29-1 and TRBJ1-1, with 8 bases identical to TRBD1. Per the germline V gene, CDR1 is SQVTM and CDR2 is ANQGSEA. The V and J ends lost 7 bases and 4 bases, in that order; junction bases with no gene match: 8. The CDR3 has 13 amino acids. The CDR3 DNA follows: TGCAGCGGGTCACAGGGGGGTGGCACTGAAGCTTTCTTT. It codes for CSGSQGGGTEAFF. Together with reference TRBV29-1 and TRBJ1-1, the CDR3 gives the full variable domain: SAVISQKPSRDICQRGTSLTIQCQVDSQVTMMFWYRQQPGQSLTLIATANQGSEATYESGFVIDKFPISRPNLTFSTLTVSNMSPEDSSIYLCSGSQGGGTEAFFGQGTRLTVV.

The V call is TRBV7-8, the J call TRBJ1-5; TRBD1 agrees at 10 bases. Looked up from germline, CDR1 is SGHVS and CDR2 is FQNEAQ. The CDR3 has 16 residues. V was pared by 5 bases and J by 6 bases, with 10 bases of the junction left unmatched. CDR3 amino acids: CASSQGTGASPQPQHF. Written as DNA, the CDR3 is TGTGCCAGCAGCCAGGGGACAGGGGCATCCCCTCAGCCCCAGCATTTT.